The clone carrying this TCR beta chain was picked up a small number of times. This specimen comes from a study of blood T cell repertoires in COVID-19. Produced via immunoSEQ multiplex PCR; TCRdb's table is partial and in-frame only. This sample carries under 200,000 clones, 65% to 85% of them seen once, and the ten largest clones take roughly 5.7%. Germline-derived CDR1 and CDR2 are MDHEN and SYDVKM. This CDR3 region has 12 residues. After removal of 7 bases from V and 8 bases from J, the junction contained 5 bases not matched to a gene. The origin of this receptor is a woman aged 40 to 55 with acute COVID-19. The material sequenced was PBMCs or T cells enriched from blood (not recorded which). The chain uses TRBV28 and TRBJ2-3, with 8 bases aligning to TRBD2. CDR3 residues: CASISGKGTQYF. The CDR3 nucleotides are TGTGCCAGCATTAGCGGGAAGGGTACGCAGTATTTT.